Below are 19 T cell receptor beta chains sequenced from a single sample in a study of T cells after posttransplantation cyclophosphamide. Using immunoSEQ multiplex PCR, the repertoire was profiled, and TCRdb retains in-frame clones only, with some absent. The sample holds 42,000 or so clones, and no clone turns up only once. What was sequenced was PBMCs. The receptors derive from a woman aged 50 to 65 in good health and a related stem cell transplant donor.

This clone was seen many times. The chain joins TRBV9 to TRBJ2-3; 9 nucleotides match TRBD2. V was pared by 0 bases and J by 5 bases, with 10 bases of the junction left unmatched. There are 17 residues in the CDR3. The germline gives CDR1 SGDLS, CDR2 YYNGEE. The CDR3, as DNA: TGTGCCAGCAGCGTAGTGCCAAGCGGGGGGTCAGAAGATACGCAGTATTTT. Its protein is CASSVVPSGGSEDTQYF.

This clone came up many times. As DNA, the CDR3 is TGTGCCAGCAGGGCTCGACAGGGTAATTCACCCCTCCACTTT. Translating it yields CASRARQGNSPLHF. The chain employs TRBV6-5 and TRBJ1-6, with 7 bases aligning to TRBD1. CDR3 length: 14 residues. Looked up from germline, CDR1 is MNHEY and CDR2 is SVGAGI. With V trimmed by 6 bases and J by 6 bases, 5 bases remained unmatched.

This clone was seen ten or more times. The chain has TRBV18 and TRBJ2-3, with D unclear. Per the germline V gene, CDR1 is KGHSH and CDR2 is LQKENI. The CDR3 covers 13 residues. Trimming cost V 2 bases and J 6 bases, with 9 bases left between them. The CDR3 loop is CASSPGLDDTQYF. The DNA of the CDR3 is TGTGCCAGCTCACCAGGCCTTGATGATACGCAGTATTTT.

The chain couples TRBV27 to TRBJ2-3, with 7 bases fitting TRBD2. The length of the CDR3 is 17 residues. The V gene's germline CDR1 is MNHEY and CDR2 SMNVEV (reference sequence). V was pared by 4 bases and J by 2 bases, with 12 bases of the junction left unmatched. The CDR3 region has the DNA TGTGCCAGCAGTTCGGTGGGCGGGGGATTTACCACAGATACGCAGTATTTT. This encodes CASSSVGGGFTTDTQYF.

There are many counts of this clone. This chain uses TRBV27 with TRBJ1-1; D remains unclear. This CDR3 has 15 residues. The germline CDR1 and CDR2 sequences are MNHEY and SMNVEV (reference sequence). Trimming took off 5 bases at V and 1 base at J, with 14 bases between the two ends. The CDR3 bases are TGTGCCAGCAGTCCCCGTCTAAGTTGGAACACTGAAGCTTTCTTT. This codes for CASSPRLSWNTEAFF.

This clone was recorded at least ten times. The CDR3 bases are TGTGCCAGCAGCCCCGGGGGGGCCTACGAGCAGTACTTC. Its protein product is CASSPGGAYEQYF. This chain joins TRBV5-4 and TRBJ2-7; 8 bases agree with TRBD2. The CDR3 runs 13 residues. Per germline, CDR1 SGHNT and CDR2 YYREEE (reference sequence). Trimming cost V 4 bases and J 2 bases; bases outside gene matches: 2.

This clone was seen more than once but under ten times. This may be a read error: a much more frequent sequence differs by one nucleotide. The sample carries other DNA sequences with the same CDR3. V gene TRBV7-9 combines with J gene TRBJ2-1, with 9 positions matching TRBD1. This CDR3 has 17 amino acids. Germline assignment: CDR1 SEHNR and CDR2 FQNEAQ (reference sequence). CDR3 amino acids: CASSLGRTGGEVNEQFF. The CDR3 coding sequence is TGTGCCAGCAGCTTAGGACGTACAGGGGGCGAGGTGAATGAGCAATTCTTC.

This clone was seen many times. V and J are TRBV5-6 and TRBJ1-2; weak D call: TRBD1 (5 bases). Germline assignment: CDR1 SGHDT and CDR2 YYEEEE. This CDR3 comprises 15 residues. Trimming removed 1 base at V and 0 bases at J, with 10 bases between. Here the CDR3 reads CASSLSEGANYGYTF. DNA of the CDR3: TGTGCCAGCAGCTTGTCGGAAGGGGCTAACTATGGCTACACCTTC.

There are a few counts of this clone. CDR3 residues: CASSFWILGGQRNTEAFF. The CDR3 DNA is TGTGCCAGCAGTTTCTGGATCCTAGGGGGACAGAGGAACACTGAAGCTTTCTTT. The chain is built from TRBV28 and TRBJ1-1; 7 bases are shared with TRBD1. V lost 3 bases to trimming and J lost 1 base; unmatched junction nucleotides: 14. Per germline, CDR1 MDHEN and CDR2 SYDVKM. The CDR3 is 18 amino acids.

This clone was seen ten or more times. The rearrangement links TRBV27 to TRBJ2-7, with 9 nucleotides matching TRBD1. The junction had 4 bases not matched to a gene; V was cut back by 6 bases and J by 7 bases. Germline assignment: CDR1 MNHEY and CDR2 SMNVEV (reference sequence). This CDR3 spans 12 amino acids. This chain's CDR3 is CASSDRGREQYF. The CDR3 nucleotides read TGTGCCAGCAGCGACAGGGGGAGGGAGCAGTACTTC.

This clone was seen ten or more times. The rearrangement links TRBV28 to TRBJ2-1; perhaps TRBD1 as D (5 bases). CDR1 MDHEN and CDR2 SYDVKM come from the germline V gene. V shed 7 bases and J shed 5 bases, with 33 bases lying between them. The CDR3 is 20 amino acids. The CDR3 loop reads CASTPIQIQGPSIQNNEQFF. The CDR3 nucleotides read TGTGCCAGCACACCGATTCAGATCCAGGGTCCGAGTATCCAGAACAATGAGCAGTTCTTC.

This clone appeared many times. CDR3 amino acids: CASSQEVQSFNQPQHF. Written as DNA, the CDR3 is TGCGCCAGCAGCCAAGAAGTACAAAGTTTTAATCAGCCCCAGCATTTT. The chain joins TRBV4-1 to TRBJ1-5; D uncertain. The CDR3 totals 16 residues. Germline V gene lookup returns CDR1 MGHRA and CDR2 YSYEKL. The V end was cut by 0 bases, the J end by 4 bases, with 13 bases between.

The sample holds many counts of this clone. The J gene is TRBJ1-1, the V gene TRBV5-6; perhaps TRBD1 as D (5 bases). This CDR3 has 14 amino acids. Deletions cut 0 bases from V and 5 bases from J, with 11 bases between. Germline CDR1 SGHDT, CDR2 YYEEEE. The CDR3 sequence is CASSLDLKGTEAFF. The CDR3 bases are TGTGCCAGCAGCTTGGATCTCAAGGGGACTGAAGCTTTCTTT.

In its sample, this clone was seen many times. V gene TRBV5-4 combines with J gene TRBJ1-2, with D tentatively TRBD1 (6 bases). Germline values: CDR1 SGHNT, CDR2 YYREEE (reference sequence). CDR3 length: 15 residues. Trimming cost V 5 bases and J 5 bases, with 19 bases left between them. CDR3 coding DNA: TGTGCCAGCAGTTCCGACTACGGGACAAGTTATGGCTACACCTTC. Translating gives CASSSDYGTSYGYTF.

This clone was recorded many times. The CDR3 spells CATSRDIGTGGNEQFF. The CDR3 bases are TGTGCCACCAGCAGAGATATCGGGACAGGGGGCAATGAGCAGTTCTTC. The chain joins TRBV15 to TRBJ2-1; 11 nucleotides match TRBD1. Looked up from germline, CDR1 is LNHNV and CDR2 is YYDKDF (reference sequence). The CDR3 spans 16 residues. With 0 bases clipped from V and 6 bases from J, the junction kept 4 bases outside the gene matches.

This chain links TRBV20-1 with TRBJ1-2; a possible D gene is TRBD1 (6 bases). V shed 6 bases and J shed 8 bases, with 13 bases lying between them. The CDR3 runs 11 residues. Germline V gene lookup returns CDR1 DFQATT and CDR2 SNEGSKA (reference sequence). The CDR3 loop reads CSAPSGGGYTF. The CDR3 region has the DNA TGCAGTGCCCCATCGGGGGGCGGCTACACCTTC.

A few counts support this clone. V gene TRBV7-2 combines with J gene TRBJ1-2, with D unresolved. Germline loops: CDR1 SGHTA, CDR2 FQGNSA. The V and J ends lost 4 bases and 2 bases respectively, with 8 bases between them. This CDR3 has 13 amino acids. CDR3 region: CASSSRGNYGYTF. In DNA, the CDR3 is TGTGCCAGCAGCTCGCGCGGCAACTATGGCTACACCTTC.

This clone was counted between two and nine times. The gene calls are TRBV10-1 and TRBJ1-1; possible D gene TRBD1, 6 bases. The CDR3 is 15 residues long. The ends were cut back, 5 bases at V and 2 bases at J, with 15 bases in the middle. Germline CDR1 reads WNHNN; CDR2 reads SYGVQD (reference sequence). The CDR3 DNA reads as TGCGCCAGCAGTCCCCGGGGGGCGAGTAACACTGAAGCTTTCTTT. Protein: CASSPRGASNTEAFF.

This clone was picked up many times. The rearrangement uses TRBV5-1 and TRBJ1-1; D is possibly TRBD1 (5 bases). Germline CDR1 and CDR2: SGHRS and YFSETQ. Trimming stripped 6 bases from V and 3 bases from J, with 21 bases between. The CDR3 covers 16 residues. The DNA of the CDR3 is TGCGCCAGCACCCCCTCGGGGGGAGGGGTAGACACTGAAGCTTTCTTT. It encodes CASTPSGGGVDTEAFF.